The present entry profiles one TCR beta chain with its context. The sample is drawn from a study of blood T cell repertoires in COVID-19. The wider study: Acute and convalescent COVID-19 specimens originated in the United States, Italy and Spain. Nucleic acid was either cDNA or gDNA, and it came from T cells, B-cell-depleted T cells, or PBMCs.

Original analysis: Reference gene primer amplification gave nucleated cell count estimates. Assay used: immunoSEQ multiplex PCR; TCRdb lists only in-frame clones, some missing. V and J calls and clone size are those listed in that table; D and trimming were worked out from the DNA. Among some 220,000 clones, roughly 80% were seen once, and the ten largest hold less than 20%. Germline assignment: CDR1 SGDLS and CDR2 YYNGEE. The ends lost 2 bases at V and 7 bases at J; junction bases unmatched: 6. The CDR3 is made up of 15 amino acids. Material for sequencing was peripheral blood. This chain links TRBV9 with TRBJ1-4, with TRBD1 matching 9 bases. The clonotype originates from a woman at least 80 years old with active or convalescent COVID-19. The CDR3: CASSVTGTGIEKLFF. Here the CDR3 DNA reads TGTGCCAGCAGCGTGACCGGGACAGGGATTGAAAAACTGTTTTTT.